This passage covers 3 T cell receptor beta chains from one sample sequenced in a study of cytomegalovirus exposure and HLA in healthy donors. The PCR contained 60 Vbeta and 13 Jbeta primers. Sequencing used immunoSEQ multiplex PCR; TCRdb keeps in-frame clones, though not all of them. Among some 190,000 clones, roughly nine tenths were seen once, and the ten largest hold approximately 0.98%. The sequencing sample was made of PBMCs. The source of these receptors is a boy younger than 10 in good health and CMV-seronegative.

This chain uses TRBV7-9 with TRBJ1-3, with 9 positions matching TRBD1. Germline V gene lookup returns CDR1 SEHNR and CDR2 FQNEAQ (reference sequence). The V gene end was trimmed by 1 base and the J gene end by 4 bases; junction bases not matched to a gene: 5. This CDR3 has 16 residues. CDR3 loop: CASSLVGTGSGNTIYF. In nucleotides, the CDR3 is TGTGCCAGCAGCTTAGTCGGGACAGGGTCCGGAAACACCATATATTTT.

The rearrangement joins TRBV6-1 to TRBJ1-2; TRBD1 is a possible D gene (5 bases). The V gene lost 4 bases and the J gene lost 3 bases, with 18 bases spanning the gap. The CDR3 is 16 amino acids. Germline V gives CDR1 MNHNS, CDR2 SASEGT. As DNA, the CDR3 is TGTGCCAGCAGTGGTCTCGCGACAGTACCTTACTATGGCTACACCTTC. This codes for CASSGLATVPYYGYTF.

The J gene is TRBJ1-2, the V gene TRBV7-9; the D gene is possibly TRBD1 (6 bases). The V end lost 1 base, the J end lost 8 bases, and 11 bases lay between the germline ends. CDR3 size: 13 residues. Germline CDR1 and CDR2: SEHNR and FQNEAQ (reference sequence). CDR3 residues: CASSLVGGRGYTF. CDR3 bases: TGTGCCAGCAGCTTAGTTGGGGGCAGAGGCTACACCTTC.